This T cell receptor (beta chain) is drawn from a study of STAT5B mutations in CD4+ large granular lymphocyte leukemia. Clones were sequenced by immunoSEQ multiplex PCR, and TCRdb holds only the in-frame ones, with some missing. The sample records about 38,000 clones, over 75% being singletons. This CDR3 is built from 13 residues. Germline V gene sequence: CDR1 LNHDA, CDR2 SQIVND (reference sequence). The V end was cut by 8 bases, the J end by 2 bases, with 12 bases between. Of note for this clone: Its antigen is not identified.

Points from the study as a whole: Main leukemic clonotypes were patient-specific, but about 25% appeared at low frequency elsewhere. Without HLA matching, higher CD4+ than CD8+ T-LGLL clonality could reflect small sample size. Top patient clones used TRBV06 genes more often: 8/27 versus 2/35 in controls.

The sequence came from a human donor in good health. Sequenced material: CD4+ T cells from blood buffy coats. The rearrangement joins TRBV19 to TRBJ1-2; a possible D gene is TRBD1 (5 bases). For the CDR3, the DNA is TGTGCCAGTGACGGGACGGAGAACTATGGCTACACCTTC. Its protein product is CASDGTENYGYTF.